This T cell receptor (beta chain) emerged from a study of blood T cell repertoires in COVID-19 (TCRdb year 2020). Regarding the research as a whole: The collaborator samples originated in the United States, Italy and Spain and spanned the acute and convalescent phases of COVID-19. Nearly every sample came with metadata listing a de-identified subject ID, COVID-19 status, age in years and sex. Where available, HLA class I and class II types were taken from metadata supplied by the sample provider and were not determined by assay-based typing. The repertoires were released in a freely available public database meant as a resource for research on the immune response to SARS-CoV-2. Deeply sampled blood TCRbeta repertoires from subjects exposed to, actively infected with, or recovered from COVID-19 were included in the dataset. The material from the prospective study consisted of cDNA or gDNA derived from T cells, B-cell-depleted T cells, or PBMCs. The samples were drawn from two sources: the first 160 participants of the ongoing ImmuneRACE study, and fewer than 1,500 subjects contributed by 6 global collaborators.

Comments on this clone: Its antigen is still unknown. Base qualities are missing; no much larger clone stands one base away.

General findings and caveats noted by the study authors: Clinical and demographic metadata were provided uncurated, with the amount varying by source and participant.

The immunoSEQ Assay, a bias-controlled multiplex PCR, was used to amplify TCRbeta CDR3 regions from genomic DNA. Per the authors' processing: Nucleated cell counts per sample were estimated from amplification of reference gene primers within the assay. To quantify the absolute abundance of each unique TCRbeta CDR3 rearrangement, sequence reads were collapsed and filtered. For each sample, productive Simpson clonality was calculated as the square root of Simpson's diversity index across productive rearrangements. TCRdb's version of the immuneACCESS table is confined to in-frame rearrangements and falls short of the full clone set. An unresolved V gene accounts for under half of the shortfall where checked; the remainder is of unknown origin. The DNA gave D and trimming, while V, J and clone size come from that table. The sample table records roughly 250,000 clones; roughly nine tenths of these occur just once. About 4.1% of the sample is held by the ten biggest clonotypes.

CDR1 and CDR2 were assigned from the germline V gene as SQVTM and ANQGSEA. V and J lose 3 bases and 4 bases, and a span of 12 bases separates them. Taken from cysteine to phenylalanine, the CDR3 has 13 residues. Just CDR3 DNA is preserved here, 39 bases in frame from base 1. Samples from volunteer blood donors who had recovered from COVID-19 were contributed by a second Seattle source. Each collaborating institution followed its own protocols to collect whole blood in K2EDTA tubes. For TCRbeta analysis, collaborator samples were shipped as frozen whole blood, as isolated PBMCs, or as DNA extracted from either sample type.

This sequence uses TRBV29-1 and TRBJ1-1; TRBD1 is perhaps the D gene, given 5 matching bases. Sequencing was done on a sample of peripheral blood. The receptor was isolated from a man in his sixties who had recovered from COVID-19. The bases are TGCAGCGTTGAGAAACAGGAAGGCACTGAAGCTTTCTTT. This gives the protein CSVEKQEGTEAFF.